The rows below give T cell receptor beta chains drawn from one sample of a study of blood T cell repertoires in COVID-19. Profiling relied on immunoSEQ multiplex PCR, and the TCRdb table lists in-frame clones only, not all of them. The table shows tens of thousands of clones, with roughly 85% occurring only once. The sequenced material came from peripheral blood. All receptors come from a human donor in a cohort sampled during active COVID-19. CDR3s include the opening cysteine and the closing phenylalanine or tryptophan. Each record gives: D gene, clone size, V gene, J gene, CDR3 DNA, CDR3 protein. D genes are given only for firm matches. The size entry is marked missing in some rows and otherwise reads once, few, many or a size class.

D: .; size: .; V: TRBV6-6; J: TRBJ1-1; DNA: TGTGCCAGCAGCACGGACAAGAACACTGAAGCTTTCTTT; CDR3: CASSTDKNTEAFF
D: TRBD1; size: few; V: TRBV7-9; J: TRBJ1-6; DNA: TGTGCCAGCAGCTTAGCGGCGGGGACAGCTAATTCACCCCTCCACTTT; CDR3: CASSLAAGTANSPLHF
D: TRBD1; size: .; V: TRBV10-1; J: TRBJ1-1; DNA: TGCGCCAGCAGACCCGGGACAGGGGTTACTGAAGCTTTCTTT; CDR3: CASRPGTGVTEAFF
D: TRBD1; size: .; V: TRBV29-1; J: TRBJ1-1; DNA: TGCAGCGTTGAATCCGGCACAGGGGCCACTGAAGCTTTCTTT; CDR3: CSVESGTGATEAFF
D: .; size: .; V: TRBV28; J: TRBJ1-2; DNA: TGTGCCAGCAGTTCAATACAGGGTTTTAGGGATGGCTACACCTTC; CDR3: CASSSIQGFRDGYTF
D: TRBD2; size: .; V: TRBV11-2; J: TRBJ2-2; DNA: TGTGCCAGCAGCTTAGCATTGGGAGGGACCGGGGAGCTGTTTTTT; CDR3: CASSLALGGTGELFF
D: .; size: once; V: TRBV6-5; J: TRBJ2-7; DNA: TGTGCCAGCAGTTACCGACGGAGCTCCTACGAGCAGTACTTC; CDR3: CASSYRRSSYEQYF
D: TRBD2; size: .; V: TRBV29-1; J: TRBJ2-3; DNA: TGCAGCGTGACATCGGGACTAGCGGTCACAGATACGCAGTATTTT; CDR3: CSVTSGLAVTDTQYF
D: .; size: once; V: TRBV4-2; J: TRBJ2-5; DNA: TGTGCCAGCAGCCAAGATGGATCCGGGGTCCCAGGAACCCAGTACTTC; CDR3: CASSQDGSGVPGTQYF
D: TRBD1; size: .; V: TRBV28; J: TRBJ1-5; DNA: TGTGCCAGCAGTTTTTCGGGACAGGGTCTTGTTCAGCCCCAGCATTTT; CDR3: CASSFSGQGLVQPQHF
D: .; size: .; V: TRBV5-4; J: TRBJ1-1; DNA: TGTGCCAGCAGCTCGACAGGGAACACTGAAGCTTTCTTT; CDR3: CASSSTGNTEAFF
D: TRBD1; size: once; V: TRBV5-1; J: TRBJ1-1; DNA: TGCGCCAGCAGCGAGAGGACAGGGACTCAAGCTTTCTTT; CDR3: CASSERTGTQAFF
D: TRBD1; size: .; V: TRBV9; J: TRBJ2-7; DNA: TGTGCCAGCAGCCGACAGGGAAAATACGAGCAGTACTTC; CDR3: CASSRQGKYEQYF
D: .; size: .; V: TRBV28; J: TRBJ1-4; DNA: TGTGCCAGCAGTCCGTGGAGGACGGCAGAGAATGAAAAACTGTTTTTT; CDR3: CASSPWRTAENEKLFF
D: .; size: once; V: TRBV11-2; J: TRBJ2-1; DNA: TGTGCCAGCAGCTCGAGACTAGGCGGTGAGCAGTTCTTC; CDR3: CASSSRLGGEQFF
D: TRBD1; size: .; V: TRBV5-1; J: TRBJ2-2; DNA: TGCGCCAGCAGCTTGGCCAAGTCGGACAGGGGCTACACCGGGGAGCTGTTTTTT; CDR3: CASSLAKSDRGYTGELFF
D: .; size: .; V: TRBV30; J: TRBJ1-2; DNA: TGTGCCCGAGGCCCGTTAGTGGGACAAGTTGAAGCCAGGGCTTATGGCTACACCTTC; CDR3: CARGPLVGQVEARAYGYTF
D: .; size: .; V: TRBV5-4; J: TRBJ2-1; DNA: TGTGCCAGCAGCCGTTCGTTGGGTAGGGGGGGCGTGGGGGGTGAGCAGTTCTTC; CDR3: CASSRSLGRGGVGGEQFF
D: .; size: .; V: TRBV6-6; J: TRBJ1-5; DNA: TGTGCCAGCACTATCGTGAGCAATCAGCCCCAGCATTTT; CDR3: CASTIVSNQPQHF
D: .; size: few; V: TRBV19; J: TRBJ1-5; DNA: TGTGCCAGTAGTATTCTAGTTAGCAATCAGCCCCAGCATTTT; CDR3: CASSILVSNQPQHF
D: .; size: .; V: TRBV7-2; J: TRBJ1-1; DNA: TGTGCCAGCCGGCGGGGGGTTAGCACTGAAGCTTTCTTT; CDR3: CASRRGVSTEAFF
D: TRBD2; size: .; V: TRBV7-8; J: TRBJ2-7; DNA: TGTGCCAGCAGCTTCTCCGGGACTAGCGGCTACGAGCAGTACTTC; CDR3: CASSFSGTSGYEQYF
D: TRBD1; size: .; V: TRBV6-2/TRBV6-3; J: TRBJ1-1; DNA: TGTGCCAGCAGCCGACAGGGTATAGGTGAAGCTTTCTTT; CDR3: CASSRQGIGEAFF
D: .; size: .; V: TRBV2; J: TRBJ2-7; DNA: TGTGCCACGGGAAGCCTAACCTACGAGCAGTACTTC; CDR3: CATGSLTYEQYF
D: TRBD2; size: .; V: TRBV11-3; J: TRBJ2-1; DNA: TGTGCCAGCAGTCCGGCGGGGGATGTTTCCTACAATGAGCAGTTCTTC; CDR3: CASSPAGDVSYNEQFF
D: TRBD2; size: once; V: TRBV30; J: TRBJ2-2; DNA: TGTGCCTGGAGTGTAACAGCGGGGGGGAACACCGGGGAGCTGTTTTTT; CDR3: CAWSVTAGGNTGELFF
D: .; size: .; V: TRBV5-1; J: TRBJ2-1; DNA: TGCGCCAGCAGCTTGAGTCCGGGGACCTACAATGAGCAGTTCTTC; CDR3: CASSLSPGTYNEQFF
D: .; size: .; V: TRBV7-2; J: TRBJ2-4; DNA: TGTGCCAGCAGCTTGGGGGGGCCATCGAACATTCAGTACTTC; CDR3: CASSLGGPSNIQYF
D: .; size: once; V: TRBV27; J: TRBJ1-1; DNA: TGTGCCAGCAGTTTATCGACCAGGGCCGGGTCCTCGACTGAAGCTTTCTTT; CDR3: CASSLSTRAGSSTEAFF
D: TRBD1; size: .; V: TRBV27; J: TRBJ2-7; DNA: TGTGCCAGCAGTCTCAGGGGGCCCAGCTACGAGCAGTACTTC; CDR3: CASSLRGPSYEQYF
D: TRBD1; size: .; V: TRBV6-6; J: TRBJ2-7; DNA: TGTGCCAGCAGATCTACAGGGGACGAGCAGTACTTC; CDR3: CASRSTGDEQYF
D: TRBD1; size: .; V: TRBV4-1; J: TRBJ2-3; DNA: TGCGCCAGCAGCTCCTGGGACAGGGGGACAGATACGCAGTATTTT; CDR3: CASSSWDRGTDTQYF
D: .; size: medium-sized; V: TRBV5-1; J: TRBJ1-1; DNA: TGCGCCAGCAGCTTGACAGGGAACACTGAAGCTTTCTTT; CDR3: CASSLTGNTEAFF
D: .; size: .; V: TRBV7-9; J: TRBJ1-1; DNA: TGTGCCAGCAGCTTAGGGGGGGTCACTGAAGCTTTCTTT; CDR3: CASSLGGVTEAFF
D: .; size: .; V: TRBV12-3/TRBV12-4; J: TRBJ1-2; DNA: TGTGCCAGCAGTCGGAGACGAGTTATCACCTTC; CDR3: CASSRRRVITF
D: TRBD2; size: .; V: TRBV2; J: TRBJ2-7; DNA: TGTGCCAGCAGGAAGGGACTAGCCTCCGGCGAGCAGTACTTC; CDR3: CASRKGLASGEQYF
D: TRBD2; size: .; V: TRBV4-1; J: TRBJ2-5; DNA: TGCGCCAGCAGCCATGGACTAGCGGGAACGGGGGGCCAAGAGACCCAGTACTTC; CDR3: CASSHGLAGTGGQETQYF
D: .; size: .; V: TRBV11-2; J: TRBJ2-3; DNA: TGTGCCAGCAGCCCTACTTTCGAGCAGTATTTT; CDR3: CASSPTFEQYF
D: TRBD1; size: .; V: TRBV6-6; J: TRBJ1-1; DNA: TGTGCCAGCAGTACAGGGGGTATAACTTTCTTT; CDR3: CASSTGGITFF
D: TRBD1; size: .; V: TRBV10-2; J: TRBJ1-6; DNA: TGCGCCAGCAGTGGGAGGACAGGGGGCGTACGGAATTCACCCCTCCACTTT; CDR3: CASSGRTGGVRNSPLHF
D: .; size: .; V: TRBV27; J: TRBJ1-3; DNA: TGTGCCAGCAGTCCGACGAGAGGCTCTGGAAACACCATATATTTT; CDR3: CASSPTRGSGNTIYF
D: .; size: .; V: TRBV19; J: TRBJ2-7; DNA: TGTGCCAGTAGTATGGCACAGGCCTACGAGCAGTACTTC; CDR3: CASSMAQAYEQYF
D: .; size: .; V: TRBV28; J: TRBJ1-6; DNA: TGTGCCAGCAGTCCTCCGGGGGGTGAGGATAATTCACCCCTCCACTTT; CDR3: CASSPPGGEDNSPLHF
D: .; size: .; V: TRBV5-1; J: TRBJ2-5; DNA: TGCGCCAGCAGCTGGGGGGACTCGGGACGAATACAAGAGACCCAGTACTTC; CDR3: CASSWGDSGRIQETQYF
D: .; size: few; V: TRBV5-1; J: TRBJ2-1; DNA: TGCGCCAGCAGTGGCGGGGTTTTCGAGCAGTTCTTC; CDR3: CASSGGVFEQFF
D: .; size: .; V: TRBV11-2; J: TRBJ2-5; DNA: TGTGCCAGCAGCTTAGGGGAGTTACAAGAGACCCAGTACTTC; CDR3: CASSLGELQETQYF